This TCR beta chain was identified during a study of T-cell memory formation after mild COVID-19. Whole-study results and caveats: CD8+ contracting clones occupied EMRA, while CD4+ ones occupied mainly CM and EM.

Worth noting for this clonotype: Its target is not known.

TCRdb re-derived calls from the 5' RACE reads in MiXCR, one entry per CDR3 protein. The profile covers about 180,000 distinct CDR3 sequences, with roughly 17% appearing a single time and roughly 2.1% taken by the ten largest. The length of the CDR3 is 18 residues. This clonotype was obtained from an adult woman who had mild COVID-19 (a few samples of this study predate the infection). Cell type and time point are not known. V usage is TRBV21-1 and J usage is TRBJ2-7; TRBD1, as called in the table, went unchecked against the DNA. TRBV21-1 is given as a pseudogene. The sequenced sample was PBMCs or a T cell subset sorted from them (not recorded which). The DNA for the CDR3 is TGTGCCAGCAGCCCCCCTCATTTGCTGGACAGGGACGCCTACGAGCAGTACTTC. Translation gives CASSPPHLLDRDAYEQYF.